This T cell receptor (beta chain) emerged from a study of PD-L1 blockade in urothelial cancer. TCRdb's copy holds only in-frame clones and misses some; the assay was immunoSEQ multiplex PCR. The data show about 79,000 clones, around 86% seen once. Germline V gene sequence: CDR1 MDHEN, CDR2 SYDVKM. The V and J ends lost 7 bases and 0 bases respectively, with 15 bases between them. The CDR3 covers 15 residues. Time point noted: pretreatment peripheral blood. This specimen consisted of PBMCs, obtained around atezolizumab (anti-PD-L1) treatment. The receptor comes from a man aged 55 to 70 with urothelial cancer. The V call is TRBV28, the J call TRBJ1-1; tentative D call: TRBD1 (6 bases). CDR3 in amino acids: CASNLAGDMNTEAFF. In nucleotides, the CDR3 is TGTGCCAGCAACCTCGCGGGGGACATGAACACTGAAGCTTTCTTT.